A selection of T cell receptor beta chains follows, all from one sample in a study of cytotoxic CD8 clonotypes in ibrutinib-treated CLL. Using immunoSEQ multiplex PCR, the repertoire was profiled, and TCRdb retains in-frame clones only, with some absent. This sample has about 200,000 clones, with over 55% found just once. The material sequenced was PBMCs, taken after 24 months of ibrutinib treatment. These receptors came from a human donor with chronic lymphocytic leukemia. Both conserved end residues are trimmed from each CDR3. Only part of the rows carry a size: once, few, many, or a class if the clone is expanded.

>TRBJ2-3|.|TRBV7-8
ASSMRAFTDTQY
>TRBJ1-4|.|TRBV30
AWSVGGTNEKLF
>TRBJ2-5|.|TRBV15
ATSRDVAETQY
>TRBJ1-2|few|TRBV18
ASSPEGIRGGYT
>TRBJ2-7|few|TRBV27
ASSSKAGDVYEQY
>TRBJ2-5|.|TRBV2
ASSDGLSSETQY
>TRBJ2-6|.|TRBV19
ASSRISDSPGANVLT
>TRBJ2-3|.|TRBV5-1
ASSPGRGSNADTQY
>TRBJ2-1|once|TRBV5-1
ASSRDGTSGAAQEQF
>TRBJ2-1|.|TRBV29-1
SVDFIFNEQF
>TRBJ2-3|once|TRBV4-3
ASSQDRTDTQY
>TRBJ2-6|.|TRBV5-6
ASSLDASGANVLT
>TRBJ1-2|.|TRBV4-1
ASSQGDYGYT
>TRBJ2-5|once|TRBV30
AWSVQGYAQY
>TRBJ1-4|few|TRBV27
ASSLLTGPGEKLF
>TRBJ2-2|.|TRBV11-2
ASSSGIGTVIGELF
>TRBJ2-3|few|TRBV7-9
ASNRGRGTDTQY
>TRBJ2-6|.|TRBV19
ASSRTVSHSGANVLT
>TRBJ2-3|.|TRBV2
ASVRETDTQY
>TRBJ1-1|.|TRBV5-3
ASSGRQGWGTEAF
>TRBJ2-1|.|TRBV11-2
ASSLDLGLAGVEVNEQF
>TRBJ1-4|.|TRBV18
ASSPTGVGEKLF
>TRBJ1-2|.|TRBV12-5
ASGLQVNGGSNYGYT
>TRBJ2-3|.|TRBV25-1
ASSEFAGSSTDTQY